This TCR beta chain stems from a study of PD-1 blockade in classical Hodgkin lymphoma. Study findings and constraints: Diversity in CD4+ TCRs, unlike that measured in CD8+ TCRs, had risen significantly by C4D1.

Germline V gene data show CDR1 as SGDLS and CDR2 as YYNGEE. Trimming cost V 0 bases and J 1 base, with 7 bases left between them. The CDR3 sequence is 14 residues long. TCRdb's copy holds only in-frame clones and misses some; the assay was immunoSEQ multiplex PCR. The data hold about 46,000 clones, with 65% to 85% observed a single time. Note on this clone: The target antigen is unknown.

Every patient had relapsed following autologous stem cell transplantation, and cohorts differed in brentuximab vedotin exposure. The rearrangement uses TRBV9 and TRBJ2-5; no clear D gene. Sequenced material: peripheral blood mononuclear cells (PBMCs), taken at baseline. The clonotype originates from a human donor with classical Hodgkin lymphoma. The CDR3 region is CASSVESGQETQYF. In nucleotides, the CDR3 is TGTGCCAGCAGCGTAGAGTCCGGCCAAGAGACCCAGTACTTC.